These 32 T cell receptor beta chains were all obtained from the same sample, sequenced in a study of shared clonotypes between healthy human individuals. Terminally differentiated effector memory CD45RA+ cells were excluded from the naive CD8 cells, which were CD45RO-negative and positively selected for CCR7. TCRdb's copy holds only in-frame clones and misses some; the assay was immunoSEQ multiplex PCR. The data contain some 2,000,000 clones, about 95% of them singletons. Material for sequencing was naive CD8+ T cells sorted from blood. These receptors were obtained from a man between 18 and 29 years old in good health.

V usage is TRBV25-1 and J usage is TRBJ1-1; tentative D call: TRBD1 (6 bases). Trimming removed 0 bases from V and 7 bases from J, with 15 bases in between. Germline values: CDR1 MGHDK, CDR2 SYGVNS. The CDR3 loop spans 15 amino acids. The CDR3 spells CASSEYVTGTVEAFF. In nucleotides, the CDR3 is TGTGCCAGCAGTGAATATGTCACAGGGACTGTTGAAGCTTTCTTT.

The chain employs TRBV5-1 and TRBJ2-5, with TRBD1 identical over 8 bases. The V gene's germline CDR1 is SGHRS and CDR2 YFSETQ. J lost 1 base, V lost 5 bases, and 4 bases had no gene match. This CDR3 region has 14 residues. The CDR3 DNA follows: TGCGCCAGCAGAGACGACAGGGGCCAAGAGACCCAGTACTTC. Translating gives CASRDDRGQETQYF.

The chain carries TRBV5-1 and TRBJ2-7, with no clear D. CDR1 is SGHRS and CDR2 is YFSETQ in the germline V gene. The CDR3 has 16 residues. The V end was cut by 4 bases, the J end by 1 base, with 18 bases between. CDR3 loop: CASSLENSRQSYEQYF. The CDR3 DNA sequence: TGCGCCAGCAGCCTCGAGAATTCTAGACAATCCTACGAGCAGTACTTC. The full variable domain, with the rest looked up from reference TRBV5-1 and TRBJ2-7, is KAGVTQTPRYLIKTRGQQVTLSCSPISGHRSVSWYQQTPGQGLQFLFEYFSETQRNKGNFPGRFSGRQFSNSRSEMNVSTLELGDSALYLCASSLENSRQSYEQYFGPGTRLTVT.

This chain joins TRBV27 and TRBJ2-2; D might be TRBD2 (5 bases). Germline lookup yields CDR1 MNHEY and CDR2 SMNVEV (reference sequence). CDR3 size: 17 residues. Deletions cut 5 bases from V and 4 bases from J, with 20 bases between. CDR3 bases: TGTGCCAGCAGTCCCTCAATGGGAGAATGGGGCACCGGGGAGCTGTTTTTT. This sequence encodes CASSPSMGEWGTGELFF.

This rearrangement joins TRBV25-1 to TRBJ1-6; D unresolved. CDR1 and CDR2 (germline): MGHDK, SYGVNS. This CDR3 comprises 13 residues. The ends were cut back, 3 bases at V and 7 bases at J, with 7 bases in the middle. The CDR3, as DNA: TGTGCCAGCAGTGAGGGCGAGAATTCACCCCTCCACTTT. Encoded protein: CASSEGENSPLHF.

The chain joins TRBV9 to TRBJ2-7; D might be TRBD1 or TRBD2, each matching 5 bases. The V and J ends lost 4 bases and 6 bases respectively, with 14 bases between them. This CDR3 contains 13 residues. The germline V gene encodes CDR1 SGDLS and CDR2 YYNGEE. CDR3 amino acids: CASSPLMRGEQYF. CDR3 DNA sequence: TGTGCCAGCAGCCCACTGATGAGGGGCGAGCAGTACTTC.

In the case of this clone: The same CDR3 also results from other DNA sequences found in this sample. The V gene is TRBV19, the J gene TRBJ1-1; D is unclear. Between the trimmed V and J ends, which lost 4 bases and 0 bases, there was a span of 3 bases. The CDR3 is 12 residues long. Germline CDR1 is LNHDA and CDR2 is SQIVND (reference sequence). The CDR3 region is CASSRVNTEAFF. CDR3 DNA sequence: TGTGCCAGTAGTAGGGTGAACACTGAAGCTTTCTTT.

J is TRBJ2-1 and V is TRBV10-2, with 7 bases that match TRBD1. Germline V gene data show CDR1 as WSHSY and CDR2 as SAAADI. The CDR3 has 13 amino acids. V shed 8 bases and J 4 bases; nucleotides not matched to a gene: 5. The CDR3 DNA reads TGCGCCAGCGGCAGGGGGTATTACAATGAGCAGTTCTTC. This codes for CASGRGYYNEQFF.

This chain connects TRBV6-1 to TRBJ2-3; the D is unclear. CDR3 length equals 16 residues. V lost 2 bases and J 2 bases, leaving 14 bases between the germline ends. The V gene's germline CDR1 is MNHNS and CDR2 SASEGT. In DNA, the CDR3 is TGTGCCAGCAGTGAACTCAGCCTGGGGTACACAGATACGCAGTATTTT. Translating it yields CASSELSLGYTDTQYF.

The V gene is TRBV28, the J gene TRBJ2-7; 8 positions match TRBD2. The germline V gene encodes CDR1 MDHEN and CDR2 SYDVKM. There are 13 residues in the CDR3. Losses at the gene ends were 4 bases for V and 7 bases for J; bases not matched to a gene: 6. The CDR3 DNA is TGTGCCAGCAGTTGGACTAGCCGGGGTGAGCAGTACTTC. It codes for CASSWTSRGEQYF.

CDR3 nucleotide sequence: TGTGCCAGCAGTCCCTATCCCGAAAATTCACCCCTCCACTTT. Protein product: CASSPYPENSPLHF. The rearrangement joins TRBV27 to TRBJ1-6; D ambiguous. Trimming shortened V by 5 bases and J by 7 bases, and 12 bases separated the two germline ends. The V gene's germline CDR1 is MNHEY and CDR2 SMNVEV (reference sequence). This CDR3 is built from 14 residues.

The genes are TRBV19 and TRBJ1-2; 7 bases map to TRBD1. This CDR3 is 15 amino acids long. The J segment lost 2 bases and the V segment lost 1 base, leaving 4 bases of the junction unmatched. Germline CDR1 and CDR2: LNHDA and SQIVND (reference sequence). CDR3 in DNA: TGTGCCAGTAGTATAGTGGAGGGGGCGAACTATGGCTACACCTTC. It translates to CASSIVEGANYGYTF.

The J gene is TRBJ2-2, the V gene TRBV10-3, with D possibly matching TRBD1 (6 bases). Germline CDR1 reads ENHRY; CDR2 reads SYGVKD. The CDR3 is 20 amino acids. Trimming took 4 bases from V and 5 from J, leaving 29 bases between them. The CDR3 sequence is CAISVLLGEDSQGGTGELFF. CDR3 coding DNA: TGTGCCATCAGTGTTTTACTCGGAGAGGACAGTCAAGGTGGGACCGGGGAGCTGTTTTTT.

This sequence joins TRBV4-1 and TRBJ2-7; D remains unclear. Trimming stripped 0 bases from V and 1 base from J, with 10 bases between. Germline V lookup: CDR1 MGHRA, CDR2 YSYEKL. There are 15 residues in the CDR3. The chain's CDR3 is CASSQEFAESYEQYF. The CDR3 DNA follows: TGCGCCAGCAGCCAAGAATTTGCAGAGTCCTACGAGCAGTACTTC.

The V call is TRBV9, the J call TRBJ2-6; 10 bases are a match to TRBD1. Looked up from germline, CDR1 is SGDLS and CDR2 is YYNGEE. The CDR3 has 19 residues. V lost 0 bases, J lost 0 bases, and 6 bases stayed unmatched. CDR3 DNA sequence: TGTGCCAGCAGCGTAGCCCCGACAGGGGGCTCCTCTGGGGCCAACGTCCTGACTTTC. Translating gives CASSVAPTGGSSGANVLTF.

This clone was recorded only once. The chain recombines TRBV5-6 with TRBJ2-2, with TRBD2 matching 9 bases. The CDR3 covers 16 residues. Trimming at V came to 4 bases and at J to 3 bases, leaving 7 bases not matched to a gene. Looked up from germline, CDR1 is SGHDT and CDR2 is YYEEEE. The CDR3 coding sequence is TGTGCCAGCAGCGCCGGGACTAGCCCATACACCGGGGAGCTGTTTTTT. Translating it yields CASSAGTSPYTGELFF.

J is TRBJ2-1 and V is TRBV6-5, with 8 bases that match TRBD2. The CDR3 runs 16 residues. Germline V lookup: CDR1 MNHEY, CDR2 SVGAGI. Trimming at V came to 2 bases and at J to 2 bases, leaving 5 bases not matched to a gene. CDR3 DNA: TGTGCCAGCAGTTACGGGGCGGGAGGTGCCTACAATGAGCAGTTCTTC. It yields the protein CASSYGAGGAYNEQFF.

V and J are TRBV27 and TRBJ2-2; TRBD2 aligns across 9 bases. Germline lookup yields CDR1 MNHEY and CDR2 SMNVEV (reference sequence). V dropped 5 bases and J dropped 7; count of bases not matched to a gene: 8. This CDR3 has 15 amino acids. In DNA, the CDR3 is TGTGCCAGCAGTCCATTTAGCGGGGGCGGCGGGGAGCTGTTTTTT. This encodes CASSPFSGGGGELFF.

Only one count was recorded for this clone. The chain combines TRBV5-4 with TRBJ2-2; possible D gene TRBD2, 5 bases. V lost 4 bases to trimming and J lost 6 bases, with 16 bases between them. Germline V gene data show CDR1 as SGHNT and CDR2 as YYREEE (reference sequence). The CDR3 covers 15 residues. This CDR3 is CASSTTPSSPGELFF. CDR3 in DNA: TGTGCCAGCAGCACCACTCCTAGCAGCCCCGGGGAGCTGTTTTTT.

V and J are TRBV6-5 and TRBJ2-7; 12 bases agree with TRBD2. V was clipped by 6 bases and J by 6 bases; unmatched bases: 6. Germline V gives CDR1 MNHEY, CDR2 SVGAGI. The CDR3 is made up of 14 amino acids. CDR3 protein: CASSGGLAGIEQYF. The CDR3 DNA reads as TGTGCCAGCAGCGGAGGACTAGCGGGGATCGAGCAGTACTTC.

The chain combines TRBV19 with TRBJ2-2, with D perhaps TRBD1 (5 bases). Trimming took 5 bases from V and 4 from J, leaving 11 bases between them. CDR1 LNHDA and CDR2 SQIVND come from the germline V gene (reference sequence). The CDR3 loop spans 14 amino acids. The DNA for the CDR3 is TGTGCCAGTAGTGCCTATCAGGGCACCGGGGAGCTGTTTTTT. Its translation: CASSAYQGTGELFF.

The chain links TRBV5-6 to TRBJ2-7; tentatively, D is TRBD1 (6 bases). The CDR3 is made up of 15 amino acids. The germline V gene has CDR1 SGHDT and CDR2 YYEEEE. Trimming pared 0 bases from V and 10 bases from J, leaving 20 bases between. The CDR3 DNA reads as TGTGCCAGCAGCTTGGCGGGACATGGCCCTTCCTTCCAGTACTTC. Translated, it gives CASSLAGHGPSFQYF. Variable domain in full (rest from reference TRBV5-6 and TRBJ2-7): DAGVTQSPTHLIKTRGQQVTLRCSPKSGHDTVSWYQQALGQGPQFIFQYYEEEERQRGNFPDRFSGHQFPNYSSELNVNALLLGDSALYLCASSLAGHGPSFQYFGPGTRLTVT.

V usage is TRBV6-1 and J usage is TRBJ2-7; D not resolved. V lost 3 bases to trimming and J lost 0 bases, with 12 bases between them. The CDR3 contains 15 residues. Per germline, CDR1 MNHNS and CDR2 SASEGT. In DNA, the CDR3 is TGTGCCAGCAGTGACGCGGACGGATTCTCCTACGAGCAGTACTTC. Encoded protein: CASSDADGFSYEQYF.

The CDR3 sequence: CASRSRGSGANYGYTF. DNA of the CDR3: TGTGCCAGCAGGTCCAGAGGGTCAGGGGCTAACTATGGCTACACCTTC. V is TRBV27 and J is TRBJ1-2, with D perhaps matching TRBD1 (6 bases). CDR1 and CDR2 (germline): MNHEY, SMNVEV (reference sequence). This CDR3 has 16 residues. Trimming stripped 6 bases from V and 0 bases from J, with 17 bases between.

The chain uses TRBV6-1 and TRBJ2-7, with a tentative D call TRBD1 (6 bases). Between the trimmed V and J ends, which lost 6 bases and 3 bases, there was a span of 12 bases. There are 13 residues in the CDR3. The germline V gene has CDR1 MNHNS and CDR2 SASEGT. Here the CDR3 reads CASSADRDYEQYF. CDR3 DNA sequence: TGTGCCAGCAGCGCGGACAGAGACTACGAGCAGTACTTC.

The chain links TRBV11-2 to TRBJ1-2; 7 bases agree with TRBD1. The CDR3 consists of 13 residues. V trimming: 5 bases; J trimming: 4 bases; junction bases outside the gene matches: 4. Germline CDR1 reads SGHAT; CDR2 reads FQNNGV. The CDR3 nucleotides read TGTGCCAGCAGCCCGGAGGGGGCCTATGGCTACACCTTC. This encodes CASSPEGAYGYTF.

This chain joins TRBV4-3 and TRBJ1-4, with D hard to call. The CDR3 runs to 16 residues. Germline lookup yields CDR1 LGHNA and CDR2 YSLEER. Trimming stripped 3 bases from V and 5 bases from J, with 16 bases between. CDR3 amino acids: CASSQERTWMNEKLFF. The CDR3 bases are TGCGCCAGCAGCCAGGAACGGACCTGGATGAATGAAAAACTGTTTTTT.

V gene TRBV11-2 combines with J gene TRBJ1-2; D is undetermined. From germline, CDR1 is SGHAT and CDR2 FQNNGV. Trimming stripped 5 bases from V and 6 bases from J, with 25 bases between. This CDR3 contains 17 residues. Here the CDR3 reads CASSPETARARADGYTF. In DNA form, the CDR3 reads TGTGCCAGCAGCCCCGAGACCGCCCGGGCCCGGGCGGATGGCTACACCTTC.

This clone was recorded a few times. Additional DNA sequences in this sample encode the identical CDR3. The gene calls are TRBV30 and TRBJ1-1; the match to TRBD1 covers 8 bases. This CDR3 spans 13 amino acids. Germline V gene sequence: CDR1 GTSNPN, CDR2 SVGIG (reference sequence). V shed 4 bases and J 1 base; nucleotides not matched to a gene: 2. The CDR3 sequence is CAWIGTGNTEAFF. The DNA for the CDR3 is TGTGCCTGGATAGGGACAGGGAACACTGAAGCTTTCTTT.

The chain joins TRBV27 to TRBJ2-3; D possibly corresponds to TRBD2 (6 bases). Trimming stripped 5 bases from V and 4 bases from J, with 16 bases between. Germline loops: CDR1 MNHEY, CDR2 SMNVEV (reference sequence). This CDR3 comprises 15 residues. Written as DNA, the CDR3 is TGTGCCAGCAGTATCCTGGGGGGTAGCGCAGATACGCAGTATTTT. The encoded protein is CASSILGGSADTQYF.

This chain uses TRBV13 with TRBJ1-4; D perhaps matches TRBD1 (6 bases). Looked up from germline, CDR1 is PRHDT and CDR2 is FYEKMQ (reference sequence). Trimming removed 0 bases from V and 8 bases from J, with 19 bases in between. CDR3 length: 17 amino acids. The CDR3 loop reads CASSLGASGAPGEKLFF. CDR3 coding DNA: TGTGCCAGCAGCTTAGGTGCTTCGGGGGCGCCGGGAGAAAAACTGTTTTTT.

CDR3: CASSLVKDHYGYTF. The CDR3 nucleotides are TGTGCCAGCAGCTTAGTGAAGGACCACTATGGCTACACCTTC. V is TRBV11-1 and J is TRBJ1-2, with D unclear. This CDR3 is 14 amino acids long. Per the germline V gene, CDR1 is SGHAT and CDR2 is FQDESV (reference sequence). The V and J ends lost 1 base and 3 bases respectively, with 9 bases between them.